This T cell receptor beta chain was sequenced in a study of PD-1 blockade in classical Hodgkin lymphoma (dated by TCRdb to the early 2020s). About the study as a whole: Nivolumab dosing was 3 mg/kg intravenously every 2 weeks, continuing until either disease progression or unacceptable toxicity. The study used TCR beta sequencing and CyTOF to define a peripheral blood immune signature of response to PD-1 blockade in classical Hodgkin lymphoma.

The intended sense of this specimen's time point label: cycle 1 day 1 (C1D1), immediately before nivolumab initiation. Relapse after autologous stem cell transplantation had occurred in all trial patients, and cohorts A, B and C were distinguished by prior brentuximab vedotin exposure. A total of 56 patients with relapsed/refractory classical Hodgkin lymphoma made up the trial cohort, and each patient's best overall response was complete response, partial response or progressive disease. Trial patients were treated with single-agent nivolumab in the multi-cohort phase II CheckMate 205 trial. An independent review committee assessed best overall response by applying the 2007 International Working Group response criteria. Trial PBMCs were collected just before the start of nivolumab (C1D1) and during therapy at cycle 2 day 1 and cycle 4 day 1. Peripheral blood was collected in 8 mL Vacutainer Cell Preparation Tubes, from which PBMCs were isolated by centrifugation and then cryopreserved.

This clone was observed a single time. Its antigen is still unknown. The input lacks base qualities; no much larger clone sits a single base away. The study at large found these results: A significant rise by C4D1 was seen in CD4+ but not CD8+ TCR diversity (p=0.0027 vs p=0.16), with the rise being most apparent in complete responders (p=0.02). The study was limited to a single clinical trial cohort, and causes of repertoire differences, possibly disease activity or prior therapy, remained undefined. Baseline TCR diversity was reported to be lower in newly diagnosed patients than in healthy donors, and even lower in relapsed/refractory patients. Patients starting nivolumab less than 1 year after ASCT had lower diversity and were excluded from later analyses to avoid confounding by immune reconstitution. Trial patients achieving complete response had baseline diversity similar to newly diagnosed patients, whereas partial responders and progressors had significantly lower diversity.

Genomic DNA was isolated using the Qiagen DNeasy kit from unsorted PBMCs as well as from negatively selected CD4+ and CD8+ fractions. TCR beta CDR3 regions were subjected to amplification by immunoSEQ multiplex PCR with primers that anneal to V and J segments. A synthetic immune receptor repertoire was used to minimize amplification bias, and any residual bias was removed computationally once sequencing was done. Per the source publication's procedure: Repertoire diversity was quantified as the Shannon entropy index using custom Python scripts. Unsorted, CD4+ and CD8+ repertoires were analyzed separately, except for combined analyses in which CD4+ and CD8+ sequences were merged in silico. Clonal expansion was defined as a frequency increase of at least 2-fold after treatment compared with C1D1, and clones undetected at baseline were assigned a pseudocount of 0.5. Singleton clones were defined as clones with 0 or 1 copy at C1D1, and non-singleton clones were defined as clones with 2 or more copies. Clones expanded in unsorted samples were assigned a CD4+, CD8+ or unknown annotation through matching of protein sequences in sorted samples from the same patient. Wilcoxon tests on paired samples were used to test changes in diversity from C1D1 to C4D1. The immuneACCESS repertoire file appears here via TCRdb, limited to in-frame rearrangements. These files lack a portion of the clones; in checked studies, under half of the deficit traces to unresolved V genes, and the cause of the others is not known. From that table come the V and J calls and clone size; the DNA was used to work out D and trimming. The sample has tens of thousands of clones on record, 80% to 90% of them singletons. Approximately 15% of the sample is in the top ten clones.

This sequence was found in a human donor with classical Hodgkin lymphoma. Here the sequenced sample was peripheral blood mononuclear cells (PBMCs), taken at baseline.

The nucleotides read TGTGCCAGTTTAGGCGGCAGGGGTGAGCAGTACTTC. Its amino acids are CASLGGRGEQYF. Recombination joined TRBV19 with TRBJ2-7; perhaps TRBD1 is the D gene, with 6 bases matching. CDR1 LNHDA and CDR2 SQIVND were looked up in the germline V gene (reference sequence). The trim is 8 bases for V and 7 bases for J, with a gap of 15 bases between the germline ends. The CDR3 spans 12 residues, from the cysteine through the phenylalanine. CDR3 DNA is the only sequence kept; it has 36 bases, read in frame from the first base. The CDR3 plus the reference TRBV19 and TRBJ2-7 genes for the other parts give the full variable domain: DGGITQSPKYLFRKEGQNVTLSCEQNLNHDAMYWYRQDPGQGLRLIYYSQIVNDFQKGDIAEGYSVSREKKESFPLTVTSAQKNPTAFYLCASLGGRGEQYFGPGTRLTVT.